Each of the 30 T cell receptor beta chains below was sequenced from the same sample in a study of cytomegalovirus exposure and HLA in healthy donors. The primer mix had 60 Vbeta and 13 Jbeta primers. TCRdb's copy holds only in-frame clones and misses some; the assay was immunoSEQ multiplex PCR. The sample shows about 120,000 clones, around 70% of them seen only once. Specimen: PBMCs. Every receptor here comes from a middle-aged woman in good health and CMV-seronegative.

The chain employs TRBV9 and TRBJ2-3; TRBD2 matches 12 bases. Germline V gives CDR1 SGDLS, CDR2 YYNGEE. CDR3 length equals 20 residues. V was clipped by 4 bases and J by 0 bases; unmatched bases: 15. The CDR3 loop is CASSKDGTSGRRTSTDTQYF. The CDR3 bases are TGTGCCAGCAGCAAAGACGGGACTAGCGGGCGCCGGACAAGCACAGATACGCAGTATTTT.

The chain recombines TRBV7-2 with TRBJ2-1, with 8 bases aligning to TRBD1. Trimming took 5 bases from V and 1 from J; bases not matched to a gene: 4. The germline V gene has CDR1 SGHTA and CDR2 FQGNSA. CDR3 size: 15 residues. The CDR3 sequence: CASSADRGSYNEQFF. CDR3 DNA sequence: TGTGCCAGCAGCGCCGACAGGGGTTCCTACAATGAGCAGTTCTTC.

The CDR3 is CASSLALAGYEQYF. For the CDR3, the DNA is TGTGCCAGCAGCTTGGCACTAGCGGGCTACGAGCAGTACTTC. The chain is built from TRBV5-4 and TRBJ2-7; 9 positions match TRBD2. J was trimmed by 3 bases and V by 0 bases; bases with no gene match: 1. The CDR3 is 14 residues long. Germline-derived CDR1 and CDR2 are SGHNT and YYREEE (reference sequence).

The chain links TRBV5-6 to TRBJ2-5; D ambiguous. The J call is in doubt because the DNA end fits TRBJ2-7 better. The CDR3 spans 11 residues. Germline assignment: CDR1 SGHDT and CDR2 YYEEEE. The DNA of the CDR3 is TGTGCCAGCAGCATAAACTACGAGCAGTACTTC. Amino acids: CASSINYEQYF.

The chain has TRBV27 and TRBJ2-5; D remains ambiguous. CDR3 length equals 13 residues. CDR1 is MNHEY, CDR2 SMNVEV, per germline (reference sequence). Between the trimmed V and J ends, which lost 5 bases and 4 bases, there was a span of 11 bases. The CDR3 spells CASSQARLETQYF. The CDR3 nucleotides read TGTGCCAGCAGTCAGGCCAGGTTAGAGACCCAGTACTTC.

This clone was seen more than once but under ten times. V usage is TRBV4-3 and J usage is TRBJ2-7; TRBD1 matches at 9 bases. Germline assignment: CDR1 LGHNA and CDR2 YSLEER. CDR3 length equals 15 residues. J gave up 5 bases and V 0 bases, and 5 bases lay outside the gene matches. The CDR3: CASSQDYGTGNEQYF. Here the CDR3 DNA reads TGCGCCAGCAGCCAAGATTACGGGACAGGGAACGAGCAGTACTTC.

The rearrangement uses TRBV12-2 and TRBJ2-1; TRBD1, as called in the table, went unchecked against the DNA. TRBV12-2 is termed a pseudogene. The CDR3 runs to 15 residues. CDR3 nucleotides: TGTGCAAGTCGCTTAGCTCACAGGGTTAGCAATGAGCAGTTCTTC. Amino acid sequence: CASRLAHRVSNEQFF.

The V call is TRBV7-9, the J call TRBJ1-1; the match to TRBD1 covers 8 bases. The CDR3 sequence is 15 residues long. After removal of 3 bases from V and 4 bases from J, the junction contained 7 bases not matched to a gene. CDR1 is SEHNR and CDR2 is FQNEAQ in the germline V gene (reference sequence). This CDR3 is CASSFHGGTGTEAFF. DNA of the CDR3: TGTGCCAGCAGCTTCCACGGTGGGACAGGCACTGAAGCTTTCTTT.

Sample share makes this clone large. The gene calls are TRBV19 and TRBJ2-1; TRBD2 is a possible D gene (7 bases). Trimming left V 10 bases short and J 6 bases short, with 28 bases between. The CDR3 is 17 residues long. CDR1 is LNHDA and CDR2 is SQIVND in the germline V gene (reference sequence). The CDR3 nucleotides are TGTGCCACCCGACCGAAAATAGGGGGGGGAGTCCCCAATGAGCAGTTCTTC. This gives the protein CATRPKIGGGVPNEQFF.

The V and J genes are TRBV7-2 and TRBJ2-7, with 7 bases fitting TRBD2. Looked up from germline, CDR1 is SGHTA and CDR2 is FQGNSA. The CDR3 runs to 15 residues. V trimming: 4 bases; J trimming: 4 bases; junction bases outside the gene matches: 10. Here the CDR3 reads CASSSRPGGDYEQYF. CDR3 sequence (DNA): TGTGCCAGCAGCTCCCGCCCGGGAGGCGATTACGAGCAGTACTTC. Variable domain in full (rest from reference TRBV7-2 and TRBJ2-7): GAGVSQSPSNKVTEKGKDVELRCDPISGHTALYWYRQSLGQGLEFLIYFQGNSAPDKSGLPSDRFSAERTGGSVSTLTIQRTQQEDSAVYLCASSSRPGGDYEQYFGPGTRLTVT.

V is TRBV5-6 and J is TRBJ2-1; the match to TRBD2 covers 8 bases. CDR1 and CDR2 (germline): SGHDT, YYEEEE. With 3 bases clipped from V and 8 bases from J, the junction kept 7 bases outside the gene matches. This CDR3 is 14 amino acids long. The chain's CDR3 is CASSSGLGFDEQFF. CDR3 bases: TGTGCCAGCAGCTCGGGACTAGGCTTCGATGAGCAGTTCTTC.

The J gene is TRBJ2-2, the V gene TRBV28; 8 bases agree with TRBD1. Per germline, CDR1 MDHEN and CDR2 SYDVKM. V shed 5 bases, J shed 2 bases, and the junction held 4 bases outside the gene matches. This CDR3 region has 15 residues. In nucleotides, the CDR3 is TGTGCCAGCAGTCTTGACAGGGGCAACACCGGGGAGCTGTTTTTT. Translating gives CASSLDRGNTGELFF.

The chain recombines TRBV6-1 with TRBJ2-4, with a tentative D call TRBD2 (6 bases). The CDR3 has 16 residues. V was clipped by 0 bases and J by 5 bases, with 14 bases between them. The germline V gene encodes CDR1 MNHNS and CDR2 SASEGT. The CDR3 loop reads CASSEAGGGPENIQYF. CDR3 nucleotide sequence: TGTGCCAGCAGTGAAGCGGGGGGAGGCCCCGAAAACATTCAGTACTTC.

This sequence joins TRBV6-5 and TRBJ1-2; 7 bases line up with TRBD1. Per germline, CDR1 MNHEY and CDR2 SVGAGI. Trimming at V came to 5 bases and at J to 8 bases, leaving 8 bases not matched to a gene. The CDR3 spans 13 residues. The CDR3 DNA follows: TGTGCCAGCAGTCCCGGACAGGCCGCGGGCTACACCTTC. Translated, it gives CASSPGQAAGYTF.

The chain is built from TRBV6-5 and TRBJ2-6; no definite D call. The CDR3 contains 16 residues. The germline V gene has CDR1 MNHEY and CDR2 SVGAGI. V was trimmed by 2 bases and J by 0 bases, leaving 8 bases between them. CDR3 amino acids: CASSYEVNSGANVLTF. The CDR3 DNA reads TGTGCCAGCAGTTACGAGGTGAACTCTGGGGCCAACGTCCTGACTTTC.

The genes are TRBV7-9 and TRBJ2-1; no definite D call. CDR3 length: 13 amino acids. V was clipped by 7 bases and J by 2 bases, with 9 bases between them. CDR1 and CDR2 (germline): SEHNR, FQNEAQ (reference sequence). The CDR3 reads CASMDGAYNEQFF. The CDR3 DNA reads TGTGCCAGCATGGATGGAGCCTACAATGAGCAGTTCTTC. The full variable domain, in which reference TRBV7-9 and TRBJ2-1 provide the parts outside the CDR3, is DTGVSQNPRHKITKRGQNVTFRCDPISEHNRLYWYRQTLGQGPEFLTYFQNEAQLEKSRLLSDRFSAERPKGSFSTLEIQRTEQGDSAMYLCASMDGAYNEQFFGPGTRLTVL.

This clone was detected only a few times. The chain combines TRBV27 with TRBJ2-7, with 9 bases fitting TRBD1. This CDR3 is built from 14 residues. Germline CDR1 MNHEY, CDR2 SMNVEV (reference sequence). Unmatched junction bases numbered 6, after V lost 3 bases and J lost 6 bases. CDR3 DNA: TGTGCCAGCAGTTTCCGGACAGGGGAAGGCGAGCAGTACTTC. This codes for CASSFRTGEGEQYF.

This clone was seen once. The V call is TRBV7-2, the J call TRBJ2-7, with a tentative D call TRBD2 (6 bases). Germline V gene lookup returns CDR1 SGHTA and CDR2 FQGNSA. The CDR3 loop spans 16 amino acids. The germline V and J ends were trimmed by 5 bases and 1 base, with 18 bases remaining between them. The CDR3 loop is CASSPPGTQTSYEQYF. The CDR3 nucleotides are TGTGCCAGCAGCCCCCCCGGGACTCAAACATCCTACGAGCAGTACTTC.

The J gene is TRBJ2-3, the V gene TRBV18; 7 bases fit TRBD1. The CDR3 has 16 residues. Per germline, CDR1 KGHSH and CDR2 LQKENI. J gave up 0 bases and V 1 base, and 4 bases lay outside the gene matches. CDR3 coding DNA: TGTGCCAGCTCACCACTACAGACAGGGAGCACAGATACGCAGTATTTT. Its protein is CASSPLQTGSTDTQYF.

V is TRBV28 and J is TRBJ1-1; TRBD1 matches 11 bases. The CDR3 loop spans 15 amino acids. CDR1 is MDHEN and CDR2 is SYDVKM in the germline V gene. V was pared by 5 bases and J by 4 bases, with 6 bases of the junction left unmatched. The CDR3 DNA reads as TGTGCCAGCAGTATTCCCGGACAGGGGGCCACTGAAGCTTTCTTT. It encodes CASSIPGQGATEAFF.

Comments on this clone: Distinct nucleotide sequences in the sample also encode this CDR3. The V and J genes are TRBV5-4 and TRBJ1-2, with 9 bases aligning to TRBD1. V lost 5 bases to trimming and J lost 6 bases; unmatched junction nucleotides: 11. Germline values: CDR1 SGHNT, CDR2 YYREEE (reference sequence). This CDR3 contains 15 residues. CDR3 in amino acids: CASSLRAGTGNGYTF. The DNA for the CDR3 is TGTGCCAGCAGTTTGCGTGCTGGGACAGGGAATGGCTACACCTTC.

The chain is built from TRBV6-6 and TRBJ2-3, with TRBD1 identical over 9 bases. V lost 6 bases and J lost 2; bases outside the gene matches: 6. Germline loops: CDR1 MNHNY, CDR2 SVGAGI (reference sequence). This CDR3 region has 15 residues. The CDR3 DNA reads TGTGCCAGCAGCCTCGGACAGGGGATCACAGATACGCAGTATTTT. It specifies CASSLGQGITDTQYF.

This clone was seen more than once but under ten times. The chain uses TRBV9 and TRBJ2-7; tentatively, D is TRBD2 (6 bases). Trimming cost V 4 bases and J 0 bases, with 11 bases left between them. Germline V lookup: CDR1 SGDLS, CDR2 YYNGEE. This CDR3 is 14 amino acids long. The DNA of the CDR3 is TGTGCCAGCAGCCCGACTAGTGACTCCTACGAGCAGTACTTC. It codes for CASSPTSDSYEQYF.

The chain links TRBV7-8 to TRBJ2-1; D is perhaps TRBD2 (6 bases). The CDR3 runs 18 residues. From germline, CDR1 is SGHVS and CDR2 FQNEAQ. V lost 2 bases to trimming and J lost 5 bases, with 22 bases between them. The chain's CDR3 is CASSLRPFRDSLNNEQFF. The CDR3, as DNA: TGTGCCAGCAGCTTACGTCCTTTCCGGGACTCCCTAAACAATGAGCAGTTCTTC.

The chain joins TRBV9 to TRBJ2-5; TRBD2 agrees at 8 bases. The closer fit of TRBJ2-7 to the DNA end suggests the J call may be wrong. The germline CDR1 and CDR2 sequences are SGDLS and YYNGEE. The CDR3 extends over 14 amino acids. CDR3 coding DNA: TGTGCCAGCAGCCCCGGGGGACTAGGGTACGAGCAGTACTTC. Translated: CASSPGGLGYEQYF.

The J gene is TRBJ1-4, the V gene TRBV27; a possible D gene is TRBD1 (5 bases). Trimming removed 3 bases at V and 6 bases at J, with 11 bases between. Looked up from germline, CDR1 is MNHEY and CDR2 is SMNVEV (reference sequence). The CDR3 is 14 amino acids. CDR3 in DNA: TGTGCCAGCAGTTTTCTCGGGGGTGATGAAAAACTGTTTTTT. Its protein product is CASSFLGGDEKLFF.

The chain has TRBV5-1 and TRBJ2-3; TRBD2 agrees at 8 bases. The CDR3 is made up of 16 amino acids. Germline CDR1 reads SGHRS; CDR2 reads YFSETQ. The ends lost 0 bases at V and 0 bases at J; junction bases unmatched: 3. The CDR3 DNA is TGCGCCAGCAGCTTGGGTAGCGGGGTTAGCACAGATACGCAGTATTTT. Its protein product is CASSLGSGVSTDTQYF.

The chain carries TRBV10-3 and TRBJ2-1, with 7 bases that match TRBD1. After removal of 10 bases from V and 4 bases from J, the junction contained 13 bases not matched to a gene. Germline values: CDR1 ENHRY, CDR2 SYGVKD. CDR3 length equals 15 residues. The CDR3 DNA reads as TGTGCCACTCGACAGGGTATTAACGGTTACAATGAGCAGTTCTTC. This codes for CATRQGINGYNEQFF.

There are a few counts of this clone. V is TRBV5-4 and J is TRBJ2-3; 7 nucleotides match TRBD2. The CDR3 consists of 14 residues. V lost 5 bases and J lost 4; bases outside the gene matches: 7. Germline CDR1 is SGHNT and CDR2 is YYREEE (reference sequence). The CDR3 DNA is TGTGCCAGCAGAGTGGGCGGGAGCTCAGATACGCAGTATTTT. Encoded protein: CASRVGGSSDTQYF.

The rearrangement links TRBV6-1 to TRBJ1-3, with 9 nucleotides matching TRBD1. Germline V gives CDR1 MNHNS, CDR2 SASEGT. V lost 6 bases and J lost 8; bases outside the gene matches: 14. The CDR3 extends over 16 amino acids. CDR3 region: CASRETVRTGVHTIYF. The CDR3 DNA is TGTGCCAGCAGGGAAACCGTAAGGACAGGGGTTCACACCATATATTTT.